The 22 T cell receptor beta chains below all came from one sample that was sequenced in a study of circulating and synovial CD4+ cells in juvenile arthritis. Generated by immunoSEQ multiplex PCR, the TCRdb table keeps only in-frame clones and is missing some. The data contain 3,200 or so clones, 82% of them seen just once; the ten biggest clones take up around 4.5%. The sequencing input was CD4+ T cells from synovial fluid. The source is a human donor with juvenile idiopathic arthritis.

In DNA form, the CDR3 reads TGTGCCAGCAGCTTTGGGACACAGAACGTCCTGACTTTC. Encoded protein: CASSFGTQNVLTF. The chain uses TRBV5-6 and TRBJ2-6, with D tentatively TRBD1 (6 bases). The V and J ends lost 2 bases and 10 bases respectively, with 10 bases between them. This CDR3 comprises 13 residues. In germline, CDR1 is SGHDT, CDR2 YYEEEE.

This rearrangement joins TRBV11-3 to TRBJ1-1; D not resolved. The CDR3 contains 14 residues. The germline V and J ends were trimmed by 5 bases and 0 bases, with 10 bases remaining between them. Germline V lookup: CDR1 SGHNT, CDR2 YENEEA. The CDR3 protein is CASSPTELNTEAFF. The DNA of the CDR3 is TGTGCCAGCAGCCCAACAGAGTTGAACACTGAAGCTTTCTTT. The full variable domain, its missing parts supplied by reference TRBV11-3 and TRBJ1-1, is EAGVVQSPRYKIIEKKQPVAFWCNPISGHNTLYWYLQNLGQGPELLIRYENEEAVDDSQLPKDRFSAERLKGVDSTLKIQPAELGDSAVYLCASSPTELNTEAFFGQGTRLTVV.

The chain couples TRBV23-1 to TRBJ1-4, with 7 bases lining up with TRBD1. Being an ORF, TRBV23-1 has a function that is uncertain. V lost 8 bases, J lost 4 bases, and 13 bases stayed unmatched. This CDR3 is built from 16 residues. The CDR3 region is CASGIGTETINEKLFF. The DNA of the CDR3 is TGCGCCAGCGGCATCGGGACAGAGACAATTAATGAAAAACTGTTTTTT.

The V and J genes are TRBV28 and TRBJ1-2, with D possibly being TRBD1 (6 bases). Trimming stripped 11 bases from V and 4 bases from J, with 17 bases between. The CDR3 consists of 13 residues. Germline V gene lookup returns CDR1 MDHEN and CDR2 SYDVKM. CDR3 nucleotide sequence: TGTGCCTCAAAGGACAGCCACCTCTATGGCTACACCTTC. Translation gives CASKDSHLYGYTF.

In this sample, this clone is large. The J gene is TRBJ1-2, the V gene TRBV10-3, with 9 bases identical to TRBD1. This CDR3 contains 15 residues. Germline CDR1 reads ENHRY; CDR2 reads SYGVKD. V lost 0 bases, J lost 2 bases, and 1 base stayed unmatched. The CDR3 nucleotides read TGTGCCATCAGTGAGTCGGGACAGGGAAACTATGGCTACACCTTC. Encoded protein: CAISESGQGNYGYTF.

This chain joins TRBV5-6 and TRBJ1-5, with no clear D. The germline V and J ends were trimmed by 6 bases and 2 bases, with 12 bases remaining between them. The length of the CDR3 is 14 residues. Germline lookup yields CDR1 SGHDT and CDR2 YYEEEE. DNA for the CDR3: TGTGCCAGCACCTTAGACGGGGGCAATCAGCCCCAGCATTTT. Encoded protein: CASTLDGGNQPQHF.

This clone was seen once. The chain is built from TRBV2 and TRBJ2-7, with TRBD1 as a possible D gene (5 bases). The V end lost 7 bases, the J end lost 6 bases, and 13 bases lay between the germline ends. Germline assignment: CDR1 SNHLY and CDR2 FYNNEI. CDR3 size: 12 residues. The CDR3, as DNA: TGTGCCAGCAATTTCCAGGGTTCCGAGCAGTACTTC. Protein product: CASNFQGSEQYF.

This clone was recorded only once. This chain uses TRBV6-1 with TRBJ2-3; D is undetermined. Trimming took 8 bases from V and 0 from J, leaving 9 bases between them. The length of the CDR3 is 13 residues. In germline, CDR1 is MNHNS, CDR2 SASEGT. CDR3 bases: TGTGCCAGCGAGGAGTTCAGCACAGATACGCAGTATTTT. Its protein is CASEEFSTDTQYF.

The V call is TRBV2, the J call TRBJ2-1, with 7 bases identical to TRBD1. In germline, CDR1 is SNHLY, CDR2 FYNNEI. The CDR3 runs 15 residues. Germline trimming cut 8 bases from V and 0 bases from J; bases unmatched to any gene: 7. Here the CDR3 DNA reads TGTGCCAGCTCGACAGGGATCCTCTCCTACAATGAGCAGTTCTTC. It specifies CASSTGILSYNEQFF.

The V and J genes are TRBV5-1 and TRBJ2-7, with TRBD1 matching 8 bases. This CDR3 is 14 amino acids long. Germline CDR1 is SGHRS and CDR2 is YFSETQ. The V and J ends lost 4 bases and 6 bases, in that order; junction bases with no gene match: 9. CDR3 DNA: TGCGCCAGCAGCGTGGACAGGGCTCCCTCCGAGCAGTACTTC. This codes for CASSVDRAPSEQYF.

The chain carries TRBV28 and TRBJ2-7, with D tentatively TRBD2 (6 bases). With 6 bases removed from V and 4 bases from J, the gap between germline ends came to 13 bases. The germline V gene has CDR1 MDHEN and CDR2 SYDVKM. There are 13 residues in the CDR3. CDR3: CASRGGPYYEQYF. CDR3 coding DNA: TGTGCCAGCAGGGGGGGTCCATATTACGAGCAGTACTTC.

The genes are TRBV10-3 and TRBJ2-7; 8 bases fit TRBD2. The CDR3 is 13 amino acids. Germline V gene lookup returns CDR1 ENHRY and CDR2 SYGVKD. With V trimmed by 7 bases and J by 3 bases, 5 bases remained unmatched. CDR3 in amino acids: CAIKNSGVYEQYF. The CDR3, as DNA: TGTGCCATCAAAAATAGCGGGGTCTACGAGCAGTACTTC.

This chain joins TRBV7-2 and TRBJ2-5; 8 bases agree with TRBD2. Germline lookup yields CDR1 SGHTA and CDR2 FQGNSA. The J segment lost 4 bases and the V segment lost 1 base, leaving 8 bases of the junction unmatched. This CDR3 has 16 amino acids. The CDR3 loop is CASSLGGTRGIETQYF. CDR3 nucleotides: TGTGCCAGCAGCTTAGGGGGGACTAGGGGTATAGAGACCCAGTACTTC.

V usage is TRBV7-2 and J usage is TRBJ2-2, with 7 bases that match TRBD2. V lost 2 bases, J lost 5 bases, and 8 bases stayed unmatched. This CDR3 is 16 amino acids long. Germline V gene lookup returns CDR1 SGHTA and CDR2 FQGNSA. The CDR3 DNA is TGTGCCAGCAGCTTATCCGGCGGGAGCTTGACCGGGGAGCTGTTTTTT. It is translated as CASSLSGGSLTGELFF.

The CDR3 loop is CASSPGLAGGQRETQYF. In nucleotides, the CDR3 is TGTGCCAGCTCACCAGGACTAGCGGGGGGGCAGAGAGAGACCCAGTACTTC. The chain is built from TRBV18 and TRBJ2-5; TRBD2 matches 15 bases. The trim removed 2 bases at V and 4 bases at J, leaving 5 bases unmatched. The germline V gene encodes CDR1 KGHSH and CDR2 LQKENI. CDR3 length: 17 amino acids.

The genes are TRBV19 and TRBJ2-3, with 7 bases that match TRBD1. The germline gives CDR1 LNHDA, CDR2 SQIVND (reference sequence). The CDR3 contains 11 residues. Losses at the gene ends were 5 bases for V and 11 bases for J; bases not matched to a gene: 4. The chain's CDR3 is CASSDRDRQYF. In nucleotides, the CDR3 is TGTGCCAGTAGTGACCGGGACAGGCAGTATTTT.

The chain joins TRBV4-2 to TRBJ2-7; 14 positions agree with TRBD2. The germline CDR1 and CDR2 sequences are LGHNA and YNFKEQ. Losses at the gene ends were 4 bases for V and 3 bases for J; bases not matched to a gene: 8. The CDR3 is 17 residues long. CDR3 nucleotide sequence: TGTGCCAGCAGCCGCGGACTAGCGGGGGGCCTCATCTACGAGCAGTACTTC. Protein sequence: CASSRGLAGGLIYEQYF.

The genes are TRBV7-8 and TRBJ2-7; 14 nucleotides agree with TRBD2. V lost 5 bases, J lost 0 bases, and 12 bases stayed unmatched. The CDR3 loop spans 19 amino acids. Germline V gene sequence: CDR1 SGHVS, CDR2 FQNEAQ. CDR3 bases: TGTGCCAGCAGCCCATGGAGACTAGCGGGAGGGCATGTCTCCTACGAGCAGTACTTC. Translation: CASSPWRLAGGHVSYEQYF. Full variable domain (remainder filled in from reference TRBV7-8 and TRBJ2-7): GAGVSQSPRYKVAKRGQDVALRCDPISGHVSLFWYQQALGQGPEFLTYFQNEAQLDKSGLPSDRFFAERPEGSVSTLKIQRTQQEDSAVYLCASSPWRLAGGHVSYEQYFGPGTRLTVT.

This rearrangement joins TRBV19 to TRBJ1-5; D may be TRBD1 (5 bases). Trimming took off 10 bases at V and 4 bases at J, with 11 bases between the two ends. The CDR3 is 12 amino acids. Germline V CDR1 and CDR2: LNHDA, SQIVND (reference sequence). CDR3 sequence (DNA): TGTGCCACTTCAGGGCCGAATCAGCCCCAGCATTTT. This sequence encodes CATSGPNQPQHF.

The chain combines TRBV28 with TRBJ1-2; 8 bases align to TRBD1. This CDR3 has 15 residues. Per germline, CDR1 MDHEN and CDR2 SYDVKM. J was trimmed by 8 bases and V by 2 bases; bases with no gene match: 10. The CDR3: CASSLPQGAFVGYTF. As DNA, the CDR3 is TGTGCCAGCAGTTTACCTCAGGGGGCTTTCGTGGGCTACACCTTC.

The rearrangement uses TRBV7-8 and TRBJ1-5, with TRBD1 matching over 7 bases. Unmatched junction bases numbered 8, after V lost 3 bases and J lost 0 bases. Germline V gene lookup returns CDR1 SGHVS and CDR2 FQNEAQ. The CDR3 loop spans 17 amino acids. The CDR3: CASSFTWTGTSNQPQHF. CDR3 DNA: TGTGCCAGCAGCTTCACCTGGACAGGAACTAGCAATCAGCCCCAGCATTTT.

This clone was seen a handful of times. The V and J genes are TRBV28 and TRBJ1-4; D possibly corresponds to TRBD1 (6 bases). Germline CDR1 and CDR2: MDHEN and SYDVKM. Trimming stripped 4 bases from V and 7 bases from J, with 16 bases between. This CDR3 has 15 amino acids. CDR3 protein: CASSSNQGRREKLFF. DNA of the CDR3: TGTGCCAGCAGTTCGAACCAGGGGAGACGTGAAAAACTGTTTTTT.